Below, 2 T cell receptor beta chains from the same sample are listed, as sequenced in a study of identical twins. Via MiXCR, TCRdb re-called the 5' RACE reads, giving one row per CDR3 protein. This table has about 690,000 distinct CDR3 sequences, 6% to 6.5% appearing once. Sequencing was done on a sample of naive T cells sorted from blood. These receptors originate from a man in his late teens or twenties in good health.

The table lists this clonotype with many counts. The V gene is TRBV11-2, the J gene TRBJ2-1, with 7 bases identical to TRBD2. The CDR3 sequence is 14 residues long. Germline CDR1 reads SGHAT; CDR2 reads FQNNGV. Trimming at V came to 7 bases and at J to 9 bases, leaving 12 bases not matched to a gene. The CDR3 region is CASNHGLAGVEQFF. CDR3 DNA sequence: TGTGCCAGCAACCACGGGCTTGCGGGAGTTGAGCAGTTCTTC.

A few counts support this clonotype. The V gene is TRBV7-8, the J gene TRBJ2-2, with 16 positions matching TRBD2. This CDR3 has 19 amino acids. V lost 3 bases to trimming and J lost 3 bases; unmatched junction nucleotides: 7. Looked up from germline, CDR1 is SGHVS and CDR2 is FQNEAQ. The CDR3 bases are TGTGCCAGCAGCTTCCCCGGGACTAGCGGGAGGGCCGACACCGGGGAGCTGTTTTTT. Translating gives CASSFPGTSGRADTGELFF.